The sequence of this TCR beta chain was determined in a study of T-cell reconstitution after alpha-beta-depleted transplantation in children. This clonotype was seen at least ten times. Antigen unknown. Study-wide results and caveats: Several patients had high TCRbeta diversity at day 60; it came from surviving recipient T cells and thymic progenitors. When one year had passed after transplant, most T-cell counts and diversity came from newly produced T cells. The study reportedly traced alpha-beta T cells about two months after transplant to several hundred expanded graft clones.

A TCRbeta library incorporating unique molecular identifiers was prepared. Using its own MiXCR run on the PCR reads, TCRdb lists one record per CDR3 protein. In the table there are 140,000 or so distinct CDR3 sequences, about 9% of which are singletons. The CDR3 runs 13 residues. Trimming removed 1 base from V and 8 bases from J, with 11 bases in between. From germline, CDR1 is DFQATT and CDR2 SNEGSKA (reference sequence). This sequence joins TRBV20-1 and TRBJ2-2; D uncertain. This material consisted of PBMCs, mostly from graft donor cells, taken 180 days after TCRalphabeta/CD19-depleted stem cell transplant. The sequence was collected from a female patient under 10 years old who had a stem cell transplant for congenital amegakaryocytic thrombocytopenia, so the T cells may come from the graft donor. CDR3 protein: CSARVPLAGELFF. The CDR3 bases are TGCAGTGCTAGAGTACCTCTTGCGGGGGAGCTGTTTTTT.